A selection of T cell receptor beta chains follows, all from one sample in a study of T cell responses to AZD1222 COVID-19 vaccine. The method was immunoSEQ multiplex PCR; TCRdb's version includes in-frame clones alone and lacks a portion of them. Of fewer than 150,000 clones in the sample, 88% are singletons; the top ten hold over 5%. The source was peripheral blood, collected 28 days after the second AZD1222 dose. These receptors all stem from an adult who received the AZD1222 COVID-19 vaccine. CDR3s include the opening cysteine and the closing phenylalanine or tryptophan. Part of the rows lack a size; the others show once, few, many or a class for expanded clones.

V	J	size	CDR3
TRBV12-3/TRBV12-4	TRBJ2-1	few	CASSIRAYNEQFF
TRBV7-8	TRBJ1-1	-	CASSPNRDITEAFF
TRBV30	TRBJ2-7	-	CAWSGGTSGSRAAYEQYF
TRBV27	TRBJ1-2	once	CASRGGGLGYGYTF
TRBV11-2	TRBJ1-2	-	CASSLVSQGAAGYTF
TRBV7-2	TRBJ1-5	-	CASSPRGSGNQPQHF
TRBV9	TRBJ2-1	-	CASSGGDRGSPFNEQFF
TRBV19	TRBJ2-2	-	CASLNRALTGELFF
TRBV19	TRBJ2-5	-	CASSGLRQGDQETQYF
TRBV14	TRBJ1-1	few	CASSQVGDSEAFF
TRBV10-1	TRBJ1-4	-	CASVGEVGEKLFF
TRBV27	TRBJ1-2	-	CASSLLPGGEGYGYTF
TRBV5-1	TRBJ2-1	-	CASSLGDYNEQFF
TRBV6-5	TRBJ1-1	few	CASRGLREAFF
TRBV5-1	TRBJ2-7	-	CASSLVDGNYEQYF
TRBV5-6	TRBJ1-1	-	CASSSLQGIANTEAFF
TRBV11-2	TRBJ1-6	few	CASSLVTGTGSSYNSPLHF
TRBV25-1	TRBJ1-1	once	CASSEWGRTTEAFF
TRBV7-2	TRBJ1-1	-	CASSPSTGWLLF
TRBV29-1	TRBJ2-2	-	CSVGNTGELFF
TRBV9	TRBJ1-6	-	CASRGQGANSPLHF
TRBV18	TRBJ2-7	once	CASSPRDLPYEQYF
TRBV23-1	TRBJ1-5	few	CASSQGRGGQPQHF
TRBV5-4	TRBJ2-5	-	CASSSTGEETQYF
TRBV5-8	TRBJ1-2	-	CASSLRTGGIYGYTF
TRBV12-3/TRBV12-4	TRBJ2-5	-	CASSFQGQETQYF
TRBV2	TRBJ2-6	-	CASSDGSGANVLTF